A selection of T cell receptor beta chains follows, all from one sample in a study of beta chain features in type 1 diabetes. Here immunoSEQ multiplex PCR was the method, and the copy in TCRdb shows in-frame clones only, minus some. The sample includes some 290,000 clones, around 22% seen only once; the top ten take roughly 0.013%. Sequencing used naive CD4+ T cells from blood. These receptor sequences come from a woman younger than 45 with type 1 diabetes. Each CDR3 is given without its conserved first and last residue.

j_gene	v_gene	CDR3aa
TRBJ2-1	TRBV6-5	ASRPSGSSHNEQF
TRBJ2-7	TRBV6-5	ASSYDRASTYEQY
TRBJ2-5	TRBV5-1	ASSLFGLAGGSQETQY
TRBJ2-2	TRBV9	ASSPRTGELF
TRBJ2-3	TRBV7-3	ASSPMRGDSTDTQY
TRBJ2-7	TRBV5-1	ASSLGQEDEQY
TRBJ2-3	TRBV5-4	ASSWGLAGDWSTDTQY
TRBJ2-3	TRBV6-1	ASSRAGVDTQY
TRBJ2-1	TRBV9	ASSVVSGDYNEQF
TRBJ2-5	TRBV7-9	ASSPLAGTQETQY
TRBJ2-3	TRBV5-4	ASSSAVSSTDTQY